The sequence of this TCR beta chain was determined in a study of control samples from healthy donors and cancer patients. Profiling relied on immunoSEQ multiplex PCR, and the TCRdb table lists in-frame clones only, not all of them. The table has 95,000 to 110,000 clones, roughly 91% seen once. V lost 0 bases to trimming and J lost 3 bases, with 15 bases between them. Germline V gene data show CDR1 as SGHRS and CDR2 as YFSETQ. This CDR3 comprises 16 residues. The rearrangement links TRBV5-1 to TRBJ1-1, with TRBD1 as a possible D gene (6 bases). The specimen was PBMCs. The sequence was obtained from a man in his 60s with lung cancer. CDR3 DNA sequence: TGCGCCAGCAGCTTGGGCTCTGGGGGCGCATACACTGAAGCTTTCTTT. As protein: CASSLGSGGAYTEAFF.